The source of this T cell receptor beta chain is a study of blood T cells in healthy people across ages. With a J-beta primer mix and a sample-barcoded 5' primer, a second PCR ran about 6 to 11 cycles. One entry per CDR3 protein, called by TCRdb with MiXCR from the 5' RACE reads. The top ten hold about 10% of the sample, which has 750,000 to 1,000,000 distinct CDR3 sequences, 29% seen once. The germline CDR1 and CDR2 sequences are SQVTM and ANQGSEA. V lost 0 bases, J lost 10 bases, and 11 bases stayed unmatched. The CDR3 covers 15 residues. The study isolated at least 6.5 million PBMCs from each sample. The data were also submitted as part of a second study, on T cells of mothers and their children. That paper states: Each mother gave over 9 million TCR beta CDR3 reads; each child, about 2.8 million.

Sequenced material: blood. This clonotype originated in a woman aged 40 to 49 in good health. The chain links TRBV29-1 to TRBJ2-1; TRBD1 agrees at 8 bases. The CDR3 region has the DNA TGCAGCGTTGAAGAGGAGACAGGGGTCTCCTACGAGCAGTTCTTC. Protein: CSVEEETGVSYEQFF.